These 9 T cell receptor beta chains originate from one sample sequenced in a study of T-cell reconstitution after alpha-beta-depleted transplantation in children. Library preparation (for TCRbeta) was performed with unique molecular identifiers. In TCRdb, the PCR reads were re-called with MiXCR into one record per CDR3 protein. This sample has 25,000 to 30,000 distinct CDR3 sequences, with 5.5% to 7.5% found just once. The specimen was PBMCs, mostly from graft donor cells, collected 180 days after TCRalphabeta/CD19-depleted stem cell transplant. These receptors were collected from a male patient younger than 18 who had a stem cell transplant for acute myeloid leukemia, so the T cells may come from the graft donor.

This clonotype was detected ten times or more. V gene TRBV19 combines with J gene TRBJ2-1, with D uncertain. CDR1 LNHDA and CDR2 SQIVND come from the germline V gene (reference sequence). The CDR3 extends over 14 amino acids. V lost 4 bases and J 0 bases, leaving 7 bases between the germline ends. CDR3 sequence: CASSSVSSYNEQFF. The CDR3 nucleotides read TGTGCCAGTAGTAGTGTAAGCTCCTACAATGAGCAGTTCTTC. Drawing the rest from reference TRBV19 and TRBJ2-1, the complete variable domain is DGGITQSPKYLFRKEGQNVTLSCEQNLNHDAMYWYRQDPGQGLRLIYYSQIVNDFQKGDIAEGYSVSREKKESFPLTVTSAQKNPTAFYLCASSSVSSYNEQFFGPGTRLTVL.

This clonotype was counted ten times or more. The chain joins TRBV15 to TRBJ2-3; TRBD2 agrees at 7 bases. This CDR3 spans 14 amino acids. Trimming removed 8 bases from V and 6 bases from J; junction bases left unmatched: 11. CDR1 LNHNV and CDR2 YYDKDF come from the germline V gene (reference sequence). This CDR3 is CATLERGPGDTQYF. CDR3 bases: TGTGCCACCTTAGAGCGGGGCCCGGGGGATACGCAGTATTTT.

The sample holds many counts of this clonotype. The CDR3 protein is CASSFQTYEQYF. Written as DNA, the CDR3 is TGTGCCAGCAGCTTTCAGACCTACGAGCAGTACTTC. The J gene is TRBJ2-7, the V gene TRBV7-2, with D unresolved. Germline V gene sequence: CDR1 SGHTA, CDR2 FQGNSA. CDR3 length equals 12 residues. V was cut by 3 bases and J by 2 bases, with 5 bases left in between. The full variable domain, rest sourced from reference TRBV7-2 and TRBJ2-7, is GAGVSQSPSNKVTEKGKDVELRCDPISGHTALYWYRQSLGQGLEFLIYFQGNSAPDKSGLPSDRFSAERTGGSVSTLTIQRTQQEDSAVYLCASSFQTYEQYFGPGTRLTVT.

The chain is built from TRBV19 and TRBJ2-7; TRBD1 agrees at 10 bases. V trimming: 3 bases; J trimming: 2 bases; junction bases outside the gene matches: 1. Germline V CDR1 and CDR2: LNHDA, SQIVND (reference sequence). The CDR3 runs 14 residues. CDR3 coding DNA: TGTGCCAGTAGTATGGGGACAGGGGCCTACGAGCAGTACTTC. This sequence encodes CASSMGTGAYEQYF.

At least ten counts were recorded for this clonotype. The V and J genes are TRBV7-9 and TRBJ1-5; D is possibly TRBD1 (5 bases). The CDR3 length is 16 residues. Between the trimmed V and J ends, which lost 3 bases and 3 bases, there was a span of 15 bases. Germline CDR1 reads SEHNR; CDR2 reads FQNEAQ (reference sequence). This CDR3 reads CASSFVSGFPNQPQHF. In DNA, the CDR3 is TGTGCCAGCAGCTTTGTTTCAGGGTTCCCCAATCAGCCCCAGCATTTT.

This clonotype is medium-sized within its sample. V gene TRBV9 combines with J gene TRBJ2-1, with D perhaps TRBD2 (6 bases). The V end lost 4 bases, the J end lost 7 bases, and 21 bases lay between the germline ends. The CDR3 totals 16 residues. Germline assignment: CDR1 SGDLS and CDR2 YYNGEE. This CDR3 reads CASSFVSGLALNEQFF. DNA of the CDR3: TGTGCCAGCAGCTTTGTGTCAGGGCTAGCGCTGAATGAGCAGTTCTTC. Drawing the rest from reference TRBV9 and TRBJ2-1, the complete variable domain is DSGVTQTPKHLITATGQRVTLRCSPRSGDLSVYWYQQSLDQGLQFLIQYYNGEERAKGNILERFSAQQFPDLHSELNLSSLELGDSALYFCASSFVSGLALNEQFFGPGTRLTVL.

This clonotype showed up many times. The rearrangement uses TRBV11-2 and TRBJ1-2; the D gene is possibly TRBD1 (5 bases). The V and J ends lost 1 base and 8 bases respectively, with 11 bases between them. This CDR3 comprises 13 residues. Germline-derived CDR1 and CDR2 are SGHAT and FQNNGV. The CDR3 here is CASSLGAGTGYTF. CDR3 sequence (DNA): TGTGCCAGCAGCTTAGGGGCAGGGACCGGCTACACCTTC. The full variable domain, its missing parts supplied by reference TRBV11-2 and TRBJ1-2, is EAGVAQSPRYKIIEKRQSVAFWCNPISGHATLYWYQQILGQGPKLLIQFQNNGVVDDSQLPKDRFSAERLKGVDSTLKIQPAKLEDSAVYLCASSLGAGTGYTFGSGTRLTVV.

This clonotype has at least ten counts. The V call is TRBV3-1, the J call TRBJ1-2, with a tentative D call TRBD1 (5 bases). Germline assignment: CDR1 LGHDT and CDR2 YNNKEL (reference sequence). V lost 0 bases, J lost 4 bases, and 21 bases lay in between. The CDR3 sequence is 18 residues long. The CDR3: CASSQDTLGRGSGYGYTF. In DNA form, the CDR3 reads TGTGCCAGCAGCCAAGATACCCTTGGGAGGGGTTCGGGCTATGGCTACACCTTC. The whole variable domain, filled in from reference TRBV3-1 and TRBJ1-2, reads DTAVSQTPKYLVTQMGNDKSIKCEQNLGHDTMYWYKQDSKKFLKIMFSYNNKELIINETVPNRFSPKSPDKAHLNLHINSLELGDSAVYFCASSQDTLGRGSGYGYTFGSGTRLTVV.

This clonotype was counted at least ten times. The rearrangement joins TRBV3-1 to TRBJ1-4; D gene unclear. The length of the CDR3 is 15 residues. Trimming took 0 bases from V and 6 from J, leaving 11 bases between them. The germline CDR1 and CDR2 sequences are LGHDT and YNNKEL (reference sequence). The CDR3 DNA is TGTGCCAGCAGCCAAGAAGGGAAAATCCATGAAAAACTGTTTTTT. This translates into CASSQEGKIHEKLFF.